This TCR beta chain was obtained from a study of T cells after yellow fever vaccination. Study context: Researchers used SMART-Seq v4 Ultra Low Input to prepare fractions that had low cell numbers. General study points: The secondary response peaked faster, at day 5 versus 15, but was weaker. Overall, a small share of clonotypes was seen in both CD4 and CD8 compartments.

As TCR cDNA was made by 5'RACE template switching, a universal primer site and UMIs were added. From the 5' RACE reads, TCRdb called clonotypes with MiXCR, one entry per CDR3 protein. The data hold under 300,000 distinct CDR3 sequences, with 6.9% observed a single time. This clonotype was observed a few times. The antigen is undetermined. CDR3 size: 13 residues. J was trimmed by 7 bases and V by 3 bases; bases with no gene match: 6. V gene TRBV12-3 or TRBV12-4 combines with J gene TRBJ2-7, with 7 bases aligning to TRBD1. The sample was CD4+ T cells sorted from PBMCs, taken 15 days after the yellow fever booster vaccination. The TCR comes from a man between 25 and 39 years old who received the YFV17D yellow fever vaccine. The CDR3 spells CASSFRGLGEQYF. The CDR3 nucleotides read TGTGCCAGCAGTTTTAGGGGGCTTGGGGAGCAGTACTTC.